The source of this T cell receptor (beta chain) is a study of Graves' ophthalmopathy and Graves' hyperthyroidism. This clonotype was recorded many times. RNA transcripts were the template, and TCR beta CDR3 regions were amplified from them. HTBI primers were used in a first-round RT-PCR, which preceded a second-round multiplex PCR. TCRdb recomputed calls from the multiplex PCR reads with MiXCR, one row per CDR3 protein. Of about 400,000 distinct CDR3 sequences listed, around 19% were seen once; the top ten hold 1.6%. CDR3 length: 14 residues. V was shortened by 7 bases and J by 0 bases, with 10 bases between the two germline ends. The V gene's germline CDR1 is LNHDA and CDR2 SQIVND (reference sequence).

The sequence derives from a woman aged 18-29 years with Graves' ophthalmopathy. The material sequenced was peripheral blood. The V and J genes are TRBV19 and TRBJ1-5, with a possible D match to TRBD1 (5 bases). DNA for the CDR3: TGTGCCAGTACACCGACAGTTAGCAATCAGCCCCAGCATTTT. Translating it yields CASTPTVSNQPQHF. Filled out from reference TRBV19 and TRBJ1-5, the complete variable domain reads DGGITQSPKYLFRKEGQNVTLSCEQNLNHDAMYWYRQDPGQGLRLIYYSQIVNDFQKGDIAEGYSVSREKKESFPLTVTSAQKNPTAFYLCASTPTVSNQPQHFGDGTRLSIL.